This T cell receptor (beta chain) was sequenced for a study of CD8+ T cells in alopecia areata (dated 2018 in TCRdb). Turning to the overall study: The treated patients took part in an open-label pilot trial in which moderate-to-severe alopecia areata was treated with oral tofacitinib at 5 to 10 mg twice daily. Patients received tofacitinib for 6 to 18 months and were then followed off drug for 6 months to check for delayed response and recurrence. In treated patients, disease severity was measured using the SALT score, which gives the percentage of scalp surface area affected. To study T cell clonal expansion in alopecia areata, the researchers applied high-throughput TCRbeta sequencing to both the C3H/HeJ mouse model and human patients. On the human side, TCRbeta sequencing was run on scalp tissue and on sorted CD4+ and CD8+ peripheral blood T cells from healthy controls and from alopecia areata patients with either patchy or totalis/universalis disease. Biopsies were taken from tofacitinib-treated patients at baseline and at 4 and 24 weeks of treatment, and a later scalp biopsy was taken in several of the tofacitinib-treated patients. Scalp clonality was compared across normal scalp (n=4), patchy alopecia areata scalp (n=8), and alopecia totalis/universalis scalp (n=8). RNA came from the PAXgene miRNA kit for fixed scalp, the miRNeasy kit for PBMCs, and the RNeasy kit for mouse skin. TCRbeta CDR3 regions were amplified by immunoSEQ multiplex PCR with 35 Vbeta forward and 13 Jbeta reverse primers.

CDR1 and CDR2 are read off the germline V gene as SGHRS and YFSETQ. Counted from cysteine to phenylalanine, this CDR3 has 16 amino acids. Only the CDR3 part of the read is kept: 48 bases, read in frame from the first base. The junction shows trimming of 0 bases on V and 2 bases on J, plus 14 bases between the germline ends. Overall results and qualifications from the work: With tofacitinib, both scalp clonality and the number of expanded CD8+ clones among the top 100 scalp clones went down significantly. Compared with mice, TCR sequences shared between patients were less clear, possibly partly because of HLA diversity across the patient population. Unlike mouse skin, which is dominated by gammadelta T cells, normal human skin has resident alphabeta T cells that are also sequenced, and this complicates analysis of the scalp TCR repertoire. Because the treated cohort was small and included a single nonresponder, larger studies are needed to assess links between baseline CD8+ expansion and response. Many expanded lesional clones were found to persist in scalp and blood during tofacitinib treatment, and relapse after treatment cessation may be partly explained by this persistence. Higher clonality and more expanded CD8+ clones were observed in lesional scalp than in normal scalp, particularly in alopecia totalis/universalis, a finding suggestive of antigenic drive.

The time point tag for this specimen amounts to: less than five weeks on oral tofacitinib. The sample's treatment or condition label is to be understood as: oral pan-JAK inhibitor, 5-10 mg twice daily. Peripheral blood and lesional scalp punch biopsies were obtained from patients with alopecia areata. After PBMCs were isolated by density centrifugation and stained for CD3, CD4 and CD8, a FACSAria was used to sort CD4+ and CD8+ T cells. The library came from the immunoSEQ multiplex PCR assay. For TCR sequencing, RNA was extracted from every sample and reverse transcribed into cDNA to serve as template. SuperScript III was used to make first-strand cDNA, primed with a 2:1 mix of oligo-dT and random hexamers. Amplification bias was assessed with a synthetic immune receptor repertoire, and residual bias was removed computationally. The authors' pipeline ran thus. Raw reads were preprocessed to remove errors, and CDR3 was defined by IMGT conventions from the conserved cysteine to phenylalanine. Clonality was computed as 1 minus the Shannon entropy, with the entropy normalized by log2 of the number of productive unique TCRs. Whether each scalp clone was CD4 or CD8 was inferred by checking scalp TCRbeta sequences against the CD4 and CD8 repertoires from sorted blood. The clones in this table, taken by TCRdb from immuneACCESS, are in-frame only. Not every clone is retained; where verified, under half of the shortfall comes from an unresolved V gene, and the cause of the rest is unknown. V and J calls and clone size are given by that table; D and trimming were obtained from the DNA. The sample table holds 200,000 to 250,000 clones, of which about 64% were seen once. The ten largest clones represent about 4% of the sample.

In this sample, this clone turned up once. Its target antigen remains unknown. The sample holds no much larger clone one base away, and base qualities are not on file. The sample here was CD4+ T cells sorted from blood, taken at week 4, from a patient treated with tofacitinib. This sequence originates from a human donor with alopecia areata. The chain joins TRBV5-1 to TRBJ1-1; the D gene assignment is ambiguous. At the DNA level, the sequence is TGCGCCAGCAGCTTGGCCGGGCACTCTCTTAACACTGAAGCTTTCTTT. This is translated as CASSLAGHSLNTEAFF.